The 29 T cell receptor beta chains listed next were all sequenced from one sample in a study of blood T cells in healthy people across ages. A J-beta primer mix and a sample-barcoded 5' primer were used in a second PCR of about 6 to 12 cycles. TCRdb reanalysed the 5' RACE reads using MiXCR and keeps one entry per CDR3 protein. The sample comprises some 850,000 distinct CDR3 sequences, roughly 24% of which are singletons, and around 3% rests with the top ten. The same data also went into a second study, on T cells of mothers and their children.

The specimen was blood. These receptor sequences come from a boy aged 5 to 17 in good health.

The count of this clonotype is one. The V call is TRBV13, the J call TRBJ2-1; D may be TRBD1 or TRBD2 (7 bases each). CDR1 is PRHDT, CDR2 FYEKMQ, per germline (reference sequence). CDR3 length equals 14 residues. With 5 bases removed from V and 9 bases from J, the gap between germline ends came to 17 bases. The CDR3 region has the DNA TGTGCCAGCAGCCCCCGACAGGGAGGGGGTGAGCAGTTCTTC. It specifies CASSPRQGGGEQFF. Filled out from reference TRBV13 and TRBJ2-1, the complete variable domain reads AAGVIQSPRHLIKEKRETATLKCYPIPRHDTVYWYQQGPGQDPQFLISFYEKMQSDKGSIPDRFSAQQFSDYHSELNMSSLELGDSALYFCASSPRQGGGEQFFGPGTRLTVL.

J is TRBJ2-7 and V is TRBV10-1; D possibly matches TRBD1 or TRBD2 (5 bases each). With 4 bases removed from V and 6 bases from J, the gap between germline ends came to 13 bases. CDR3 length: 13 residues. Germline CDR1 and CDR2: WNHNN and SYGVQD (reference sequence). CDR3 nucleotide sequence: TGCGCCAGCAGTGGGGACGGGATCGGCGAGCAGTACTTC. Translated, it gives CASSGDGIGEQYF.

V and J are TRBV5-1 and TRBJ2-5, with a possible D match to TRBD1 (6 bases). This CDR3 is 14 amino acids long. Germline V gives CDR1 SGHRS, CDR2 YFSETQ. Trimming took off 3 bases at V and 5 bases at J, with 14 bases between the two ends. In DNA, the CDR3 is TGCGCCAGCAGCTCTACTTGGGGGCAGGAGACCCAGTACTTC. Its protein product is CASSSTWGQETQYF.

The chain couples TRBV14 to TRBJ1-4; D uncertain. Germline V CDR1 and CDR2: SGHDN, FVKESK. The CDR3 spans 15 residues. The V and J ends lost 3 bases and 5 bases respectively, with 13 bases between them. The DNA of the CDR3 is TGTGCCAGCAGCCAGCCGAGGGTGACGAATGAAAAACTGTTTTTT. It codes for CASSQPRVTNEKLFF.

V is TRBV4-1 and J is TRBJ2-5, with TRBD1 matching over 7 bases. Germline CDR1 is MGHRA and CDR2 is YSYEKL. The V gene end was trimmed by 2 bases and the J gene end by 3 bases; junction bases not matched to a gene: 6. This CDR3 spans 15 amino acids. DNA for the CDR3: TGCGCCAGCAGCCAACCACGGACAGGAAAAGAGACCCAGTACTTC. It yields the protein CASSQPRTGKETQYF.

CDR3 amino acids: CASFVNAGELFF. The CDR3 bases are TGTGCCAGCTTCGTAAACGCCGGGGAGCTGTTTTTT. J is TRBJ2-2 and V is TRBV12-3 or TRBV12-4; D is undetermined. Trimming cost V 8 bases and J 6 bases, with 10 bases left between them. CDR3 length equals 12 residues.

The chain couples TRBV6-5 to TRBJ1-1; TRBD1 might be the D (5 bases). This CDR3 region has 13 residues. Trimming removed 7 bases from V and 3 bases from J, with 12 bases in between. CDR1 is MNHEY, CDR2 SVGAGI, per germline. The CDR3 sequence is CASTDLGDTEAFF. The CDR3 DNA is TGTGCCAGCACCGATCTAGGGGACACTGAAGCTTTCTTT.

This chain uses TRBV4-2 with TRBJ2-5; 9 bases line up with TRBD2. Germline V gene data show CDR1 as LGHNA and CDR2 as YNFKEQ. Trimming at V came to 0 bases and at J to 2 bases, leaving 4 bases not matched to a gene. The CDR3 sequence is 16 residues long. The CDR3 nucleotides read TGTGCCAGCAGCCAAGAGAGTAGCGGGGGACAAGAGACCCAGTACTTC. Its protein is CASSQESSGGQETQYF.

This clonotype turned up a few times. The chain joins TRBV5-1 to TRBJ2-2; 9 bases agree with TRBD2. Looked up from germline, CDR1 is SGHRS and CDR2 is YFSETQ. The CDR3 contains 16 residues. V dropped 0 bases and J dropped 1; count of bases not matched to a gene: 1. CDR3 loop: CASSLASGVNTGELFF. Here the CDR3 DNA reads TGCGCCAGCAGCTTGGCTAGCGGGGTGAACACCGGGGAGCTGTTTTTT.

CDR3: CASRRPDRAGNTIYF. CDR3 DNA sequence: TGTGCCAGCAGACGCCCCGACAGGGCTGGAAACACCATATATTTT. This chain uses TRBV12-3 or TRBV12-4 with TRBJ1-3, with 7 bases matching TRBD1. Germline trimming cut 6 bases from V and 2 bases from J; bases unmatched to any gene: 7. The CDR3 has 15 residues.

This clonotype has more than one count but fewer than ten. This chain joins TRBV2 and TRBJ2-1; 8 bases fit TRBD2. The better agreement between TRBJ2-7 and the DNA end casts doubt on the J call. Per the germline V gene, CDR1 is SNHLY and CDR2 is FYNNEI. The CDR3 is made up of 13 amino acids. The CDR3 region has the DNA TGTGCCAGCACCGGGACTAGAGAGGGCGAGCAGTACTTC. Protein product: CASTGTREGEQYF.

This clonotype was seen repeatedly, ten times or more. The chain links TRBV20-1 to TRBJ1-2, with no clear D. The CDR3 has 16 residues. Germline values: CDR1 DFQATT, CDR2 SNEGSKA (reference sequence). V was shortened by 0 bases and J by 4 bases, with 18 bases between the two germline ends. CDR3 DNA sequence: TGCAGTGCTAGAGATCCCTACCTAGGGCGAGTCTATGGCTACACCTTC. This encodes CSARDPYLGRVYGYTF.

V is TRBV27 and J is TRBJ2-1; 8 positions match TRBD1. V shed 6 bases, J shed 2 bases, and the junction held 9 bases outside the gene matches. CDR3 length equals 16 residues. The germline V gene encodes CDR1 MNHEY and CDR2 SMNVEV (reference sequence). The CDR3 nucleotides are TGTGCCAGCAGCCCTATTGACAGGGGCCCCTACAATGAGCAGTTCTTC. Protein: CASSPIDRGPYNEQFF.

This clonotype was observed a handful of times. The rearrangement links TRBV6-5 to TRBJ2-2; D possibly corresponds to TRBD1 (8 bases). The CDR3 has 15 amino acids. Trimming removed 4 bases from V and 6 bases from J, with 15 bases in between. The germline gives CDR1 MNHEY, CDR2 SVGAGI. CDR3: CASSSRTGRAGELFF. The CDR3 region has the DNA TGTGCCAGCAGTTCCCGGACAGGGAGGGCCGGGGAGCTGTTTTTT.

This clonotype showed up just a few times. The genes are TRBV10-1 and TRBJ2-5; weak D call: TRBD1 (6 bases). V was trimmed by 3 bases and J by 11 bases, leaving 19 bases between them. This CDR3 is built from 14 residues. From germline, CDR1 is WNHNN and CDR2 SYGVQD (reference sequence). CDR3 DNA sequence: TGCGCCAGCAGTGACGGACAGCAAACCTTGGAGCAGTACTTC. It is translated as CASSDGQQTLEQYF.

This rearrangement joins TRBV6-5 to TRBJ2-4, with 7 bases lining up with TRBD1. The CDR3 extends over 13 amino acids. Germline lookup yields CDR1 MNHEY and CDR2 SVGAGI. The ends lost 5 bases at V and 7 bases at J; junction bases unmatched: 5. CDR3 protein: CASSQRQGNIQYF. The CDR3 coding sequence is TGTGCCAGCAGTCAGAGACAGGGCAACATTCAGTACTTC.

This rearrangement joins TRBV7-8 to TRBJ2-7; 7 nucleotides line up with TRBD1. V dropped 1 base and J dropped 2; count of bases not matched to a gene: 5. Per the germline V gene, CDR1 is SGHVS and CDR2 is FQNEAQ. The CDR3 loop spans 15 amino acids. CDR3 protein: CASSLVLGQAYEQYF. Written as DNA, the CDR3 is TGTGCCAGCAGCTTAGTGTTAGGACAGGCCTACGAGCAGTACTTC.

CDR3 coding DNA: TGCGCCAGCTGGGACATTTCTCTAAGAGGCACTGAAGCTTTCTTT. This gives the protein CASWDISLRGTEAFF. This chain uses TRBV10-2 with TRBJ1-1, with D possibly being TRBD1 (6 bases). Germline CDR1 WSHSY, CDR2 SAAADI. CDR3 size: 15 residues. Trimming took 8 bases from V and 4 from J, leaving 20 bases between them.

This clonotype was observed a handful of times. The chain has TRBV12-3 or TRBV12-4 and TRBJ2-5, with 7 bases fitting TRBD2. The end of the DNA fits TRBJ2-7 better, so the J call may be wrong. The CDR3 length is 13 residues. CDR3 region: CASSHGLVYEQYF. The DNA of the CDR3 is TGTGCCAGCAGTCACGGACTAGTCTACGAGCAGTACTTC.

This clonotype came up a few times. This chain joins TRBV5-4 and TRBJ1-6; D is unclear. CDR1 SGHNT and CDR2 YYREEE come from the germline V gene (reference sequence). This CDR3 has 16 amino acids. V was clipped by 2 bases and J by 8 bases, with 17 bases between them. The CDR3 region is CASSLGLPERDSPLHF. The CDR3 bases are TGTGCCAGCAGCTTAGGATTGCCGGAGAGGGATTCACCCCTCCACTTT.

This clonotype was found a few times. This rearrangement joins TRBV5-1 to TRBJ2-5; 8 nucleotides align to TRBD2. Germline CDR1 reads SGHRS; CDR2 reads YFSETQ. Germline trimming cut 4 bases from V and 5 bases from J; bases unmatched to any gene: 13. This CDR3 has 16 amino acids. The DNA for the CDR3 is TGCGCCAGCAGCGTTCTAGCGGGTAATACCCAGGAGACCCAGTACTTC. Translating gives CASSVLAGNTQETQYF. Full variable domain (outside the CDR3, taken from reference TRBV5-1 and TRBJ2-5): KAGVTQTPRYLIKTRGQQVTLSCSPISGHRSVSWYQQTPGQGLQFLFEYFSETQRNKGNFPGRFSGRQFSNSRSEMNVSTLELGDSALYLCASSVLAGNTQETQYFGPGTRLLVL.

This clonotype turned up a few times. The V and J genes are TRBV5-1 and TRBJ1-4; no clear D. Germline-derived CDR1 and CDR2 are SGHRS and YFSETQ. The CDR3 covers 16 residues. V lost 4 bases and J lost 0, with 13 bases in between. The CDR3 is CASSLTTAATNEKLFF. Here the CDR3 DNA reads TGCGCCAGCAGCCTCACGACCGCCGCAACTAATGAAAAACTGTTTTTT.

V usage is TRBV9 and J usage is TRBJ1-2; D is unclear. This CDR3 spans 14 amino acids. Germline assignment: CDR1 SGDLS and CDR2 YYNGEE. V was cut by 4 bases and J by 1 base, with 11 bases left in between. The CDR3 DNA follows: TGTGCCAGCAGCCCCCCAGCTGATAACTATGGCTACACCTTC. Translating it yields CASSPPADNYGYTF.

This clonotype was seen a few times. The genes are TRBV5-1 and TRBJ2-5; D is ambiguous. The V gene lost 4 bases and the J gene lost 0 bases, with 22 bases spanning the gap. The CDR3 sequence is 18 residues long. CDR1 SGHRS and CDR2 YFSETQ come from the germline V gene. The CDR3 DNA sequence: TGCGCCAGCAGCGTCCAACCCCCACAGAGACTTAACCAAGAGACCCAGTACTTC. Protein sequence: CASSVQPPQRLNQETQYF.

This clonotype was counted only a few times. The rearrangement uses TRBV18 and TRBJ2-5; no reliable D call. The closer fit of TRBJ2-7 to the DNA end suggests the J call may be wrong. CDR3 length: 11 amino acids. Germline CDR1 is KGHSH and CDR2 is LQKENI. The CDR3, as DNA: TGTGCCAGCACACTATCCTACGAGCAGTACTTC. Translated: CASTLSYEQYF.

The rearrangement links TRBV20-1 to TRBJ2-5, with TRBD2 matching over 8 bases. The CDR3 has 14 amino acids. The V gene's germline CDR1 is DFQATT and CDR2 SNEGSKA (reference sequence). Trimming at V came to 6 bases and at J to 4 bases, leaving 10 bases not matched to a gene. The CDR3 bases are TGCAGTGCCAGAACCGGACTAGCTCTAGAGACCCAGTACTTC. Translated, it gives CSARTGLALETQYF.

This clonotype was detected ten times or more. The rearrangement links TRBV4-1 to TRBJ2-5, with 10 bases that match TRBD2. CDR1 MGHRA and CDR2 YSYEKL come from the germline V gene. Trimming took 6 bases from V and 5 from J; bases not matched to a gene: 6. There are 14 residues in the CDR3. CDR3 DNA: TGCGCCAGCAGTGCTACGGGACTAGCGGAGACCCAGTACTTC. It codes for CASSATGLAETQYF.

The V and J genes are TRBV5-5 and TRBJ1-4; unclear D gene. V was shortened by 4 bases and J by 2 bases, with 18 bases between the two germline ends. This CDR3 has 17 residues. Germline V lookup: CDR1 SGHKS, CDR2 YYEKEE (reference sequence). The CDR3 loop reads CASSPGERGTTNEKLFF. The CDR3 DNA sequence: TGTGCCAGCAGCCCCGGGGAGCGGGGAACGACTAATGAAAAACTGTTTTTT.

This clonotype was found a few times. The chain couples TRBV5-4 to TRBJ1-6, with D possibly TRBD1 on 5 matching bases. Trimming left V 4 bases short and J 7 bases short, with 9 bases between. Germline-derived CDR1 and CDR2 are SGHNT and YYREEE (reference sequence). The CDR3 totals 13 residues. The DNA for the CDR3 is TGTGCCAGCAGCGGGGCTCTGAATTCACCCCTCCACTTT. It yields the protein CASSGALNSPLHF.